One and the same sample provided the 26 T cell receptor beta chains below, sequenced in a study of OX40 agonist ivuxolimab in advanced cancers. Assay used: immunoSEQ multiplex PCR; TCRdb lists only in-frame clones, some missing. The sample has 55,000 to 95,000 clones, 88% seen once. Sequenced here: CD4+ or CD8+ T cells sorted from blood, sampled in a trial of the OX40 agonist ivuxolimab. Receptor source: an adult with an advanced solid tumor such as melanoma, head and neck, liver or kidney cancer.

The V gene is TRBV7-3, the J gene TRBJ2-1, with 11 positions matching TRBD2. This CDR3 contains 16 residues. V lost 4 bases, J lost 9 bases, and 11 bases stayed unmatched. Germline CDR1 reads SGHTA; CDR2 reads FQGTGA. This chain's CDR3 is CASSSVAGGPLGEQFF. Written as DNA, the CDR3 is TGTGCCAGCAGCTCCGTAGCGGGGGGGCCATTGGGTGAGCAGTTCTTC.

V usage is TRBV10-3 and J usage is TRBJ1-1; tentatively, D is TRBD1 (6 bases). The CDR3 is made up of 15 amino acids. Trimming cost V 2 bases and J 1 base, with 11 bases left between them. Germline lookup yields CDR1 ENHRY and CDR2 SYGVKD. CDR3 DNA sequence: TGTGCCATCAGTGAGACAGGGCTGGGGAACACTGAAGCTTTCTTT. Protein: CAISETGLGNTEAFF.

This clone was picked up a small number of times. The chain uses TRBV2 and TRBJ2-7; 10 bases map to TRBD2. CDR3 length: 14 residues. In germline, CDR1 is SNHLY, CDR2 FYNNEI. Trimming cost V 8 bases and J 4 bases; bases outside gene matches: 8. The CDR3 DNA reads TGTGCCAGCGCGGAGAGGACTAGCGGATACGAGCAGTACTTC. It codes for CASAERTSGYEQYF.

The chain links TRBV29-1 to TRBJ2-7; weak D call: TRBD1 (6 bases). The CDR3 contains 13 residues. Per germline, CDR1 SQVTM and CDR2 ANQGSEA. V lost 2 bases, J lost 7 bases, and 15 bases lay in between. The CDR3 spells CSVETGRYGEQYF. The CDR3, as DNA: TGCAGCGTTGAAACAGGGCGCTACGGGGAGCAGTACTTC.

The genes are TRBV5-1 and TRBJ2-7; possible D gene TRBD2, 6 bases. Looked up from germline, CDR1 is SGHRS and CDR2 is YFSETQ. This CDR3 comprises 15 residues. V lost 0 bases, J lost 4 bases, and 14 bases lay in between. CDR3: CASSLEWTIPYEQYF. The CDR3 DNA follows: TGCGCCAGCAGCTTGGAGTGGACTATTCCTTACGAGCAGTACTTC.

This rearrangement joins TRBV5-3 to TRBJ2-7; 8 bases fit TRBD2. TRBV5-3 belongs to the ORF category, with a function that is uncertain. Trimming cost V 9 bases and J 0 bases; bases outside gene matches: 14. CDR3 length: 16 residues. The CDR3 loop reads CATYATSEFSSYEQYF. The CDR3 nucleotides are TGTGCCACCTACGCGACTAGCGAATTTAGCTCCTACGAGCAGTACTTC.

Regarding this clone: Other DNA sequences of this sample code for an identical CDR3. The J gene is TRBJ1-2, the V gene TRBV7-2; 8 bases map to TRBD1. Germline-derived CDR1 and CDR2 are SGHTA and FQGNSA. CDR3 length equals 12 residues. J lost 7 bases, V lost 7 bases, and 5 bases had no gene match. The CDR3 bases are TGTGCCAGCAACAGGGGGATTCCTGGCTACACCTTC. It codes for CASNRGIPGYTF. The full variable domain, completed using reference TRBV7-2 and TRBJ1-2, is GAGVSQSPSNKVTEKGKDVELRCDPISGHTALYWYRQSLGQGLEFLIYFQGNSAPDKSGLPSDRFSAERTGGSVSTLTIQRTQQEDSAVYLCASNRGIPGYTFGSGTRLTVV.

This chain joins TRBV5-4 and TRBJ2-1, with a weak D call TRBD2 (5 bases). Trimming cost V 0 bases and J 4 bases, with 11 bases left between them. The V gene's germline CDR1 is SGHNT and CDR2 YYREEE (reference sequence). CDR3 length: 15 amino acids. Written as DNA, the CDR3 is TGTGCCAGCAGCTTGGTGACGGGATTTTACAATGAGCAGTTCTTC. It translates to CASSLVTGFYNEQFF.

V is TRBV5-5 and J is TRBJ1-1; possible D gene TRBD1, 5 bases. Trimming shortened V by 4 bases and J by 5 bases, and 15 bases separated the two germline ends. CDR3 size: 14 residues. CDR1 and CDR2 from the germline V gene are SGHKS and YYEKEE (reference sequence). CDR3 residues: CASSPGGGRTEAFF. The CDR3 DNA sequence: TGTGCCAGCAGCCCCGGGGGTGGGAGGACTGAAGCTTTCTTT. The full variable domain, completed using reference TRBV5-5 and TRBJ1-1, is DAGVTQSPTHLIKTRGQQVTLRCSPISGHKSVSWYQQVLGQGPQFIFQYYEKEERGRGNFPDRFSARQFPNYSSELNVNALLLGDSALYLCASSPGGGRTEAFFGQGTRLTVV.

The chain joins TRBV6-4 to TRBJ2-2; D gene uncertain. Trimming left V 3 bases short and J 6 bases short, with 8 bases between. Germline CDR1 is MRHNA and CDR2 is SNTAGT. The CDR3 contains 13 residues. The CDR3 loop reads CASSEVPAGELFF. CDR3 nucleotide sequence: TGTGCCAGCAGTGAAGTTCCCGCCGGGGAGCTGTTTTTT.

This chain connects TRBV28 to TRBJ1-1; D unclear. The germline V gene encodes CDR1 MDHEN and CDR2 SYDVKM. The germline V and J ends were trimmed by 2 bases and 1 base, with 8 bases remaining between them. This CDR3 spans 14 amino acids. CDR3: CASSLIPRNTEAFF. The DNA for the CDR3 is TGTGCCAGCAGTTTAATTCCGAGGAACACTGAAGCTTTCTTT.

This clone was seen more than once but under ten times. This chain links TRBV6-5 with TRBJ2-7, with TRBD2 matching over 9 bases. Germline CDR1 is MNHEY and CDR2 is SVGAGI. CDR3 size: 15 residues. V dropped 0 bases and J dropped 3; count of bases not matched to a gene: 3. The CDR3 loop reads CASSYSGSGSYEQYF. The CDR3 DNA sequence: TGTGCCAGCAGTTACTCAGGTAGCGGGAGCTACGAGCAGTACTTC.

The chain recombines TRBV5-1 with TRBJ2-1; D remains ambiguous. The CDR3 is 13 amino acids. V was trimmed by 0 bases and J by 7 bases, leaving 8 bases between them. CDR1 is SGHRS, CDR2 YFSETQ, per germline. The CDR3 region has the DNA TGCGCCAGCAGCTTGGAAAAAAGGAATGAGCAGTTCTTC. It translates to CASSLEKRNEQFF.

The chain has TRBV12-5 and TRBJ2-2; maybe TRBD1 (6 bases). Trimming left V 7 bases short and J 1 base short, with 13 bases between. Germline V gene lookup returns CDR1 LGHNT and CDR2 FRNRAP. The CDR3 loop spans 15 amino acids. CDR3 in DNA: TGTGCTAGTGCCCCCCTGGACAGGAACACCGGGGAGCTGTTTTTT. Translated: CASAPLDRNTGELFF.

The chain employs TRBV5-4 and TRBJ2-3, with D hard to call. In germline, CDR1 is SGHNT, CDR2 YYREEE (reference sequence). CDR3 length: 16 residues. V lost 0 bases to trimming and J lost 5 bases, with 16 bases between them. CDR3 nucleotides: TGTGCCAGCAGCTTGGATGCTGGTGGTCGCGGAGATACGCAGTATTTT. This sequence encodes CASSLDAGGRGDTQYF.

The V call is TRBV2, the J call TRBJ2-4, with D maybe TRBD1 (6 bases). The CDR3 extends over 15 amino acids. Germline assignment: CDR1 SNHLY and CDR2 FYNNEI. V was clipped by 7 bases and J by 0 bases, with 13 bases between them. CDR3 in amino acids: CASIRGFGAKNIQYF. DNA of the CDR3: TGTGCCAGCATCAGGGGATTTGGAGCCAAAAACATTCAGTACTTC.

CDR3 in amino acids: CASSSREPGVYEQYF. The CDR3, as DNA: TGTGCCAGCAGCTCCCGGGAGCCAGGGGTTTACGAGCAGTACTTC. The rearrangement uses TRBV11-1 and TRBJ2-7; perhaps D is TRBD1 or TRBD2 (6 bases each). The V gene's germline CDR1 is SGHAT and CDR2 FQDESV (reference sequence). The V end lost 4 bases, the J end lost 4 bases, and 17 bases lay between the germline ends. The CDR3 spans 15 residues.

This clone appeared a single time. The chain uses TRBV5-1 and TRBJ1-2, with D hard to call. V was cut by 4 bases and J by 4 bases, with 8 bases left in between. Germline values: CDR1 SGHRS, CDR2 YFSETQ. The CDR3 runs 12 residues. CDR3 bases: TGCGCCAGCAGCCCCAGCGCCTATGGCTACACCTTC. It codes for CASSPSAYGYTF.

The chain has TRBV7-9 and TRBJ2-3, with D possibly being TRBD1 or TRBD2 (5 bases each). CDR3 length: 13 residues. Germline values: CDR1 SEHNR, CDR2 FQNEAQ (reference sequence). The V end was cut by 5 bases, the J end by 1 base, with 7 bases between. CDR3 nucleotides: TGTGCCAGCAGCCGAGGGGGCACAGATACGCAGTATTTT. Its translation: CASSRGGTDTQYF. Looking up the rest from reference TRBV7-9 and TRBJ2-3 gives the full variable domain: DTGVSQNPRHKITKRGQNVTFRCDPISEHNRLYWYRQTLGQGPEFLTYFQNEAQLEKSRLLSDRFSAERPKGSFSTLEIQRTEQGDSAMYLCASSRGGTDTQYFGPGTRLTVL.

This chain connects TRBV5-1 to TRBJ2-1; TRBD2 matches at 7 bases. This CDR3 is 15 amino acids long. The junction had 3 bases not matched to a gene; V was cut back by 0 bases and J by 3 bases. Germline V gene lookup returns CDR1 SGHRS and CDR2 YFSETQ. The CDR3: CASSLVGEGYNEQFF. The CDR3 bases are TGCGCCAGCAGCTTGGTGGGGGAGGGCTACAATGAGCAGTTCTTC.

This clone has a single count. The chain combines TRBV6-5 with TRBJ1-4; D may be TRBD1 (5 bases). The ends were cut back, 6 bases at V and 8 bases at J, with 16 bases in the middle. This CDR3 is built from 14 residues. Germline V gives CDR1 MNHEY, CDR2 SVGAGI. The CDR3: CASRSGYSSEKLFF. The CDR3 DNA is TGTGCCAGCAGATCAGGGTACTCCTCGGAAAAACTGTTTTTT.

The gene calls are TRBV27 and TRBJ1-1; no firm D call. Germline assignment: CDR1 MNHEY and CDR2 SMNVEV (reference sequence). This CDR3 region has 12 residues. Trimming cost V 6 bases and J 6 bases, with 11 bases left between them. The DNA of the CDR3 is TGTGCCAGCAGGCCCAACCGAGCTGAAGCTTTCTTT. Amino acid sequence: CASRPNRAEAFF.

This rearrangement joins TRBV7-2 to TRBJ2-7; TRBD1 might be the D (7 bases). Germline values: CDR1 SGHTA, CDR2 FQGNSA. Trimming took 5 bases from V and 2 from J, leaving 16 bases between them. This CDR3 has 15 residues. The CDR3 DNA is TGTGCCAGCAGCAGGGCTTGGAGGGGGCCCTACGAGCAGTACTTC. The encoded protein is CASSRAWRGPYEQYF.

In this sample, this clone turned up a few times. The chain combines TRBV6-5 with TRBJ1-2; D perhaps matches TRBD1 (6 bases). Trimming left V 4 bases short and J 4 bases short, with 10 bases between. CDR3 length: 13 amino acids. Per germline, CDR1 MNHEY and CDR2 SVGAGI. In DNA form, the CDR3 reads TGTGCCAGCAGTTCACAGGGATCCTATGGCTACACCTTC. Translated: CASSSQGSYGYTF.

This CDR3 reads CASRDDSYNSPLHF. In nucleotides, the CDR3 is TGCGCCAGCAGAGATGACAGCTATAATTCACCCCTCCACTTT. This sequence joins TRBV10-2 and TRBJ1-6, with D possibly TRBD1 on 5 matching bases. This CDR3 is built from 14 residues. Trimming took 6 bases from V and 3 from J, leaving 9 bases between them. The germline V gene has CDR1 WSHSY and CDR2 SAAADI.

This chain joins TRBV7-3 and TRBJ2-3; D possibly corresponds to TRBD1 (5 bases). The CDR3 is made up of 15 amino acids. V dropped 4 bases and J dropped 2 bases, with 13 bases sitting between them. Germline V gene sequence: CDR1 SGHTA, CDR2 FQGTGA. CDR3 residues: CASSSWGETTDTQYF. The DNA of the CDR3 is TGTGCCAGCAGCTCATGGGGCGAGACCACAGATACGCAGTATTTT.